This section outlines one T cell receptor beta chain sequence together with its context. A junction end diverges from the germline sequence, so it may reflect a read error. The CDR3 runs 15 residues. CDR1 is MNHNS, CDR2 SASEGT, per germline. This specimen comes from a study of CD4 and CD8 cells across lung adenocarcinoma regions. TCRdb re-derived calls from the PCR reads in MiXCR, one entry per CDR3 protein. Of 4,500 to 6,500 distinct CDR3 sequences listed, 60% to 80% were seen once; the top ten hold about 24%. Samples came from patients with localized non-small cell lung adenocarcinoma. The chain links TRBV6-1 to TRBJ2-4; D is perhaps TRBD2 (6 bases). The specimen sequenced was CD4+ T cells from the center of a lung tumor. This receptor was obtained from a female donor with lung adenocarcinoma. The CD4 and CD8 labels of this study may be unreliable. As DNA, the CDR3 is TGTGGCAGCAGTGCGGGGCTGGGCGCCAAAGATACGCAGTACTTC. Its translation: CGSSAGLGAKDTQYF.